Shown below are 20 T cell receptor beta chains from a single sample sequenced in a study of blood T cell repertoires in COVID-19. Generated by immunoSEQ multiplex PCR, the TCRdb table keeps only in-frame clones and is missing some. This sample has approximately 210,000 clones; approximately 84% occur once, and the top ten carry roughly 5.3%. The specimen was peripheral blood. The receptor set was obtained from a woman aged 70-85 years with active or convalescent COVID-19.

The V call is TRBV28, the J call TRBJ1-4, with a weak D call TRBD1 (5 bases). The CDR3 contains 15 residues. Trimming left V 4 bases short and J 8 bases short, with 17 bases between. The germline CDR1 and CDR2 sequences are MDHEN and SYDVKM. The CDR3 nucleotides read TGTGCCAGCAGTTCCTCCTCCGGGGCGGGGGAAAAACTGTTTTTT. Protein sequence: CASSSSSGAGEKLFF.

The chain joins TRBV7-3 to TRBJ2-6; 7 nucleotides line up with TRBD1. Germline trimming cut 0 bases from V and 2 bases from J; bases unmatched to any gene: 4. Germline values: CDR1 SGHTA, CDR2 FQGTGA. CDR3 size: 17 residues. The CDR3 here is CASSLTGGAAGANVLTF. In nucleotides, the CDR3 is TGTGCCAGCAGCTTAACAGGGGGCGCCGCTGGGGCCAACGTCCTGACTTTC.

The chain links TRBV27 to TRBJ1-4; maybe TRBD1 (6 bases). CDR3 length: 16 residues. Trimming took off 5 bases at V and 2 bases at J, with 15 bases between the two ends. Germline lookup yields CDR1 MNHEY and CDR2 SMNVEV (reference sequence). In DNA form, the CDR3 reads TGTGCCAGCAGTCCCGGCTGGGGGGGCACTAATGAAAAACTGTTTTTT. This translates into CASSPGWGGTNEKLFF. The full variable domain, with the rest looked up from reference TRBV27 and TRBJ1-4, is EAQVTQNPRYLITVTGKKLTVTCSQNMNHEYMSWYRQDPGLGLRQIYYSMNVEVTDKGDVPEGYKVSRKEKRNFPLILESPSPNQTSLYFCASSPGWGGTNEKLFFGSGTQLSVL.

CDR3 coding DNA: TGTGCCAGCAGCCAATTAACGGGACTAGCCTACAATGAGCAGTTCTTC. It is translated as CASSQLTGLAYNEQFF. The chain links TRBV3-1 (or the pseudogene TRBV3-2) to TRBJ2-1, with 8 positions matching TRBD2. V lost 2 bases and J lost 2; bases outside the gene matches: 5. The V gene's germline CDR1 is LGHDT and CDR2 YNNKEL (reference sequence). The CDR3 length is 16 residues.

The rearrangement uses TRBV5-1 and TRBJ2-2; D unresolved. The CDR3 extends over 14 amino acids. Germline CDR1 is SGHRS and CDR2 is YFSETQ. Trimming took off 1 base at V and 2 bases at J, with 6 bases between the two ends. DNA for the CDR3: TGCGCCAGCAGCTTGATGAGCAACACCGGGGAGCTGTTTTTT. Amino acid sequence: CASSLMSNTGELFF.

The V call is TRBV18, the J call TRBJ2-6; D might be TRBD1 (6 bases). The CDR3 spans 19 residues. The ends were cut back, 5 bases at V and 0 bases at J, with 20 bases in the middle. Per germline, CDR1 KGHSH and CDR2 LQKENI. CDR3 sequence (DNA): TGTGCCAGCTCAAAACGGCCCGGGACAAGGTCCTCTGGGGCCAACGTCCTGACTTTC. As protein: CASSKRPGTRSSGANVLTF.

The chain joins TRBV15 to TRBJ2-3; 7 nucleotides align to TRBD2. J lost 1 base, V lost 0 bases, and 7 bases had no gene match. Germline V gene sequence: CDR1 LNHNV, CDR2 YYDKDF (reference sequence). CDR3 length: 17 residues. The CDR3 here is CATSRDLASGGTDTQYF. The CDR3 DNA sequence: TGTGCCACCAGCAGAGATCTAGCCAGCGGGGGCACAGATACGCAGTATTTT. Variable domain in full (rest from reference TRBV15 and TRBJ2-3): DAMVIQNPRYQVTQFGKPVTLSCSQTLNHNVMYWYQQKSSQAPKLLFHYYDKDFNNEADTPDNFQSRRPNTSFCFLDIRSPGLGDTAMYLCATSRDLASGGTDTQYFGPGTRLTVL.

The chain is built from TRBV28 and TRBJ2-3, with 7 nucleotides matching TRBD1. Germline V gene lookup returns CDR1 MDHEN and CDR2 SYDVKM. The CDR3 has 14 amino acids. With 5 bases clipped from V and 4 bases from J, the junction kept 6 bases outside the gene matches. The CDR3 nucleotides read TGTGCCAGCAGTACGCAGGGGGTTGCAGATACGCAGTATTTT. Translated, it gives CASSTQGVADTQYF.

The chain uses TRBV5-1 and TRBJ2-7, with 7 bases identical to TRBD2. Germline loops: CDR1 SGHRS, CDR2 YFSETQ. This CDR3 is 14 amino acids long. Unmatched junction bases numbered 1, after V lost 1 base and J lost 0 bases. CDR3 loop: CASSLSGVSYEQYF. Here the CDR3 DNA reads TGCGCCAGCAGCTTGAGCGGGGTCTCCTACGAGCAGTACTTC.

The chain joins TRBV7-2 to TRBJ1-3, with D possibly matching TRBD1 (6 bases). With 0 bases removed from V and 0 bases from J, the gap between germline ends came to 12 bases. CDR1 is SGHTA, CDR2 FQGNSA, per germline. CDR3 length: 17 amino acids. In DNA, the CDR3 is TGTGCCAGCAGCTTAGCGTTTCAGGGGAGCTCTGGAAACACCATATATTTT. Translated, it gives CASSLAFQGSSGNTIYF.

This chain uses TRBV6-6 with TRBJ1-6, with no clear D. The length of the CDR3 is 13 residues. Germline CDR1 is MNHNY and CDR2 is SVGAGI (reference sequence). The V gene lost 6 bases and the J gene lost 6 bases, with 9 bases spanning the gap. DNA for the CDR3: TGTGCCAGCAGCTCTTCTCTTAATTCACCCCTCCACTTT. Translated, it gives CASSSSLNSPLHF.

The V call is TRBV28, the J call TRBJ1-4, with D unclear. V lost 5 bases and J 3 bases, leaving 13 bases between the germline ends. The germline V gene has CDR1 MDHEN and CDR2 SYDVKM. CDR3 length: 15 residues. The CDR3 DNA is TGTGCCAGCAGTCCTGTCGGGGAGGCTAATGAAAAACTGTTTTTT. Its protein is CASSPVGEANEKLFF.

With respect to this clone: Other DNA sequences in the sample encode the same CDR3. The rearrangement links TRBV27 to TRBJ2-7; TRBD1 agrees at 11 bases. Per the germline V gene, CDR1 is MNHEY and CDR2 is SMNVEV (reference sequence). V was clipped by 3 bases and J by 4 bases; unmatched bases: 2. This CDR3 region has 14 residues. The CDR3 sequence: CASSFGTGGYEQYF. For the CDR3, the DNA is TGTGCCAGCAGTTTCGGGACAGGGGGTTACGAGCAGTACTTC.

The chain has TRBV10-2 and TRBJ2-7; a weak D match, TRBD1 (5 bases). This CDR3 is 14 amino acids long. Trimming left V 6 bases short and J 4 bases short, with 16 bases between. Germline lookup yields CDR1 WSHSY and CDR2 SAAADI. The CDR3 is CASRGGVTVYEQYF. CDR3 DNA: TGCGCCAGCAGGGGTGGTGTGACAGTGTACGAGCAGTACTTC.

The chain combines TRBV7-9 with TRBJ2-4, with D perhaps TRBD1 (6 bases). CDR3 length: 11 residues. Trimming removed 5 bases from V and 7 bases from J, with 6 bases in between. CDR1 SEHNR and CDR2 FQNEAQ come from the germline V gene (reference sequence). CDR3 region: CASSQGNIQYF. The DNA of the CDR3 is TGTGCCAGCAGCCAGGGGAACATTCAGTACTTC.

In regard to this clone: Different DNA sequences within this sample yield the same CDR3. The chain links TRBV7-9 to TRBJ1-2, with 7 bases matching TRBD1. V lost 5 bases and J lost 7; bases outside the gene matches: 10. CDR1 is SEHNR and CDR2 is FQNEAQ in the germline V gene (reference sequence). CDR3 length: 14 residues. CDR3 in amino acids: CASSADRALVGYTF. In DNA form, the CDR3 reads TGTGCCAGCAGCGCCGACAGGGCCCTCGTTGGCTACACCTTC.

V usage is TRBV5-1 and J usage is TRBJ2-7; 10 positions agree with TRBD2. After removal of 7 bases from V and 7 bases from J, the junction contained 11 bases not matched to a gene. The CDR3 spans 14 residues. Germline V gene lookup returns CDR1 SGHRS and CDR2 YFSETQ. Written as DNA, the CDR3 is TGCGCCAGCCGTAGTCTAGCGGGAGAGGGGGAGCAGTACTTC. This translates into CASRSLAGEGEQYF.

This clone was recorded a few times. The chain recombines TRBV9 with TRBJ2-5, with TRBD2 identical over 9 bases. The germline gives CDR1 SGDLS, CDR2 YYNGEE. The V and J ends lost 4 bases and 7 bases, in that order; junction bases with no gene match: 8. The CDR3 is 14 residues long. The CDR3 sequence is CASSSRREGATQYF. The CDR3 region has the DNA TGTGCCAGCAGCAGTAGGCGGGAGGGAGCGACCCAGTACTTC.

V gene TRBV5-1 combines with J gene TRBJ1-2, with D possibly TRBD1 on 5 matching bases. Germline V gives CDR1 SGHRS, CDR2 YFSETQ. The CDR3 has 17 amino acids. V lost 1 base, J lost 4 bases, and 20 bases lay in between. CDR3 protein: CASSLSGQRGSGYGYTF. The CDR3 region has the DNA TGCGCCAGCAGCTTGTCGGGCCAAAGGGGATCCGGCTATGGCTACACCTTC.

The chain has TRBV11-2 and TRBJ2-3, with D tentatively TRBD2 (5 bases). V lost 1 base and J 2 bases, leaving 13 bases between the germline ends. The germline V gene has CDR1 SGHAT and CDR2 FQNNGV. CDR3 size: 16 residues. The chain's CDR3 is CASSLGLAVLTDTQYF. CDR3 nucleotide sequence: TGTGCCAGCAGCTTAGGGCTAGCAGTACTCACAGATACGCAGTATTTT.